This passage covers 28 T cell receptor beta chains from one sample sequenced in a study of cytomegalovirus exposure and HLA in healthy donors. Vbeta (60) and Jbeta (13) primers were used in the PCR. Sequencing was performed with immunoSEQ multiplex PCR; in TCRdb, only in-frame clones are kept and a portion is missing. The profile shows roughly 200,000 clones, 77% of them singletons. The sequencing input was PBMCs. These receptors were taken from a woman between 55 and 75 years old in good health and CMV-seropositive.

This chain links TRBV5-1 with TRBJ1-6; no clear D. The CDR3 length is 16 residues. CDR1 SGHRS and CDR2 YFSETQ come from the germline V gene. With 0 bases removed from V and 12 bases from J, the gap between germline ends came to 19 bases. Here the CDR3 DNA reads TGCGCCAGCAGCTTGGAAGGTGGGGTTCGGGGAGAACCCCTCCACTTT. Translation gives CASSLEGGVRGEPLHF. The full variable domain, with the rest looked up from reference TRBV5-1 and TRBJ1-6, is KAGVTQTPRYLIKTRGQQVTLSCSPISGHRSVSWYQQTPGQGLQFLFEYFSETQRNKGNFPGRFSGRQFSNSRSEMNVSTLELGDSALYLCASSLEGGVRGEPLHFGNGTRLTVT.

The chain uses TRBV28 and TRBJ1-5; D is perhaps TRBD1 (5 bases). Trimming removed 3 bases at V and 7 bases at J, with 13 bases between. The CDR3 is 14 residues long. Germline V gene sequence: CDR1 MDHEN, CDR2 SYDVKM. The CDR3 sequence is CASSFARAKQPQHF. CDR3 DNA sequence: TGTGCCAGCAGTTTCGCCAGGGCTAAGCAGCCCCAGCATTTT.

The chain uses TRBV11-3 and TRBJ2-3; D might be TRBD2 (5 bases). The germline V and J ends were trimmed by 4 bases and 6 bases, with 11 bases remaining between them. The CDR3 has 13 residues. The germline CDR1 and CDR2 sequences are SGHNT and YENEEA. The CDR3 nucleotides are TGTGCCAGCAGCTCCCCGGACTCCGATACGCAGTATTTT. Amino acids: CASSSPDSDTQYF. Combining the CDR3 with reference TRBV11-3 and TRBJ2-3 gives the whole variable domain EAGVVQSPRYKIIEKKQPVAFWCNPISGHNTLYWYLQNLGQGPELLIRYENEEAVDDSQLPKDRFSAERLKGVDSTLKIQPAELGDSAVYLCASSSPDSDTQYFGPGTRLTVL.

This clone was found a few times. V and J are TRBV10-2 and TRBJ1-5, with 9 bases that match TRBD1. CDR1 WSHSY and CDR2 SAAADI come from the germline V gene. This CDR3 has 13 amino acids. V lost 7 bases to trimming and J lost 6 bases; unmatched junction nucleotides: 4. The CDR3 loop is CASTLDRGQPQHF. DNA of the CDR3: TGCGCCAGCACCTTGGACAGGGGTCAGCCCCAGCATTTT.

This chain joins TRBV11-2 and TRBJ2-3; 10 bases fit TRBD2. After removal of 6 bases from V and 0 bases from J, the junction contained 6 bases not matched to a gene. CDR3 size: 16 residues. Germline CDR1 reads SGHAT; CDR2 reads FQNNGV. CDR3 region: CASRILGLASTDTQYF. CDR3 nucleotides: TGTGCCAGCAGGATCCTGGGACTAGCGAGCACAGATACGCAGTATTTT.

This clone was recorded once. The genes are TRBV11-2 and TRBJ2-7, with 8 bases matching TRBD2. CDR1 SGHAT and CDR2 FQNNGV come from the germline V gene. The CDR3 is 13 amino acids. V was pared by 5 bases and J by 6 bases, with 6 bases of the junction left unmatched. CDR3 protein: CASSAGAGGEQYF. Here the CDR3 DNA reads TGTGCCAGCAGCGCGGGGGCGGGGGGCGAGCAGTACTTC.

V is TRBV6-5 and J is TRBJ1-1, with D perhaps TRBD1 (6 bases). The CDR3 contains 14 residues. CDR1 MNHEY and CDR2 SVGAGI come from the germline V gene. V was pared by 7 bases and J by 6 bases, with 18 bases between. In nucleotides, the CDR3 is TGTGCCAGCAAGGGGCGGGGGGCAAATGCTGAAGCTTTCTTT. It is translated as CASKGRGANAEAFF.

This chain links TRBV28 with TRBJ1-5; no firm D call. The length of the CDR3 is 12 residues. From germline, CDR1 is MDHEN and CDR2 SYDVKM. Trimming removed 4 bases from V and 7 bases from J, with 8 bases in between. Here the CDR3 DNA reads TGTGCCAGCAGTTCCCTAGGACAGCCCCAGCATTTT. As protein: CASSSLGQPQHF.

DNA of the CDR3: TGTGCCAGCAGCCCTAGGGACAACCGGAACACTGAAGCTTTCTTT. Translation: CASSPRDNRNTEAFF. The chain is built from TRBV7-8 and TRBJ1-1, with D possibly TRBD1 on 6 matching bases. Germline V CDR1 and CDR2: SGHVS, FQNEAQ. The CDR3 has 15 residues. With 5 bases removed from V and 1 base from J, the gap between germline ends came to 14 bases.

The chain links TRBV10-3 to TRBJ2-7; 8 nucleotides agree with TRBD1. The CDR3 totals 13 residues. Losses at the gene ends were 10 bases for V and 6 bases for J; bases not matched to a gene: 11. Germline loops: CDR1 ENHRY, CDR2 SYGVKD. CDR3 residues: CATHTGGKGEQYF. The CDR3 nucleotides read TGTGCCACCCATACAGGGGGTAAAGGCGAGCAGTACTTC.

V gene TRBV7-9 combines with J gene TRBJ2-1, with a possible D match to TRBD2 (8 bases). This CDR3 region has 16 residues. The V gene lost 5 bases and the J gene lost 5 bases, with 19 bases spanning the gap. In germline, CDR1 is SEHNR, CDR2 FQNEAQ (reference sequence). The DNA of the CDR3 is TGTGCCAGCAGCACCCTCGGGAGGGGGCGCAACAATGAGCAGTTCTTC. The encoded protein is CASSTLGRGRNNEQFF.

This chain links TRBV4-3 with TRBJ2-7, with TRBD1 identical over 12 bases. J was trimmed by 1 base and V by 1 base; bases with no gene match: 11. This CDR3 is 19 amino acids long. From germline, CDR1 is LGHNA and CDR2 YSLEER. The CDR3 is CASSQGFRDRGRESYEQYF. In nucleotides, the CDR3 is TGCGCCAGCAGCCAAGGTTTCCGGGACAGGGGGCGCGAGTCCTACGAGCAGTACTTC.

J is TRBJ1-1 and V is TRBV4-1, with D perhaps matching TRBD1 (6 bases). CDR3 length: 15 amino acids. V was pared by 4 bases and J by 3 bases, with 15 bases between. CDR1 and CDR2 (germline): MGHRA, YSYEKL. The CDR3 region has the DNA TGCGCCAGCAGCCGATACAGGGATGCGGACACTGAAGCTTTCTTT. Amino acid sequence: CASSRYRDADTEAFF.

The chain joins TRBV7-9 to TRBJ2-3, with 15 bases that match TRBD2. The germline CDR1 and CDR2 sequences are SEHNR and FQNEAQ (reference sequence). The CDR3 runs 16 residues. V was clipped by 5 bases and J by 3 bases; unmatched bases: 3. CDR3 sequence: CASSPGTSGRTDTQYF. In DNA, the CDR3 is TGTGCCAGCAGCCCAGGGACTAGCGGGAGGACAGATACGCAGTATTTT.

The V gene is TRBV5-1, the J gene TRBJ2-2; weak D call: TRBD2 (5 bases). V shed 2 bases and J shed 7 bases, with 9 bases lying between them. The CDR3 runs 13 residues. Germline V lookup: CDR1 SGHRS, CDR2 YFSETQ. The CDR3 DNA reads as TGCGCCAGCAGCTTTCGAGCGGACGGGGAGCTGTTTTTT. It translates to CASSFRADGELFF. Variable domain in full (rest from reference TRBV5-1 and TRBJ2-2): KAGVTQTPRYLIKTRGQQVTLSCSPISGHRSVSWYQQTPGQGLQFLFEYFSETQRNKGNFPGRFSGRQFSNSRSEMNVSTLELGDSALYLCASSFRADGELFFGEGSRLTVL.

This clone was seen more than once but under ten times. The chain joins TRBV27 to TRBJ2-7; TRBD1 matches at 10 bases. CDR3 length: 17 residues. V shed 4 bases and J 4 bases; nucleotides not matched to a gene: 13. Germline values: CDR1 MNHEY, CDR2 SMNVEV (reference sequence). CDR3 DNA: TGTGCCAGCAGTTGGGATAGACCCGGGACAGGGGCGTACGAGCAGTACTTC. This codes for CASSWDRPGTGAYEQYF.

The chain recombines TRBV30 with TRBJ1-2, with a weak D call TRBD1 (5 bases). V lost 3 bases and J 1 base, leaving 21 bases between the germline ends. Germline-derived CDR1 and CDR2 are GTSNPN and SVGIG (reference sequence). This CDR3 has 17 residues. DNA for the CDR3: TGTGCCTGGAGGTTGGATACTGTTGACAGAGTTAACTATGGCTACACCTTC. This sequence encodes CAWRLDTVDRVNYGYTF.

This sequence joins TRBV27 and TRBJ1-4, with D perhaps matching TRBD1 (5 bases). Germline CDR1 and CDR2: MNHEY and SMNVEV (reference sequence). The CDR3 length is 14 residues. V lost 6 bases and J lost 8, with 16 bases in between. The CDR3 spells CASRGTGRIEKLFF. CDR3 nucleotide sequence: TGTGCCAGCAGGGGGACCGGGAGAATCGAAAAACTGTTTTTT.

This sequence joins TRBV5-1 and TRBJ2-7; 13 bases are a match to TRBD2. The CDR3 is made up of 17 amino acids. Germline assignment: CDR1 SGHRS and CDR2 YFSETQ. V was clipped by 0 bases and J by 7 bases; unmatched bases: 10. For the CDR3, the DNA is TGCGCCAGCAGCTTGGCCGCGACTAGCGGGAGGTCGAGGGAGCAGTACTTC. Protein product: CASSLAATSGRSREQYF.

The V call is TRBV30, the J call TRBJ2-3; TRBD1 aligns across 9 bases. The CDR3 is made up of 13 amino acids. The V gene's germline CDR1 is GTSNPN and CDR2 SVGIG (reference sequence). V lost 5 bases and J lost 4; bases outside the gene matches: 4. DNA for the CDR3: TGTGCCTGGGATGGGACAGGGTCAGATACGCAGTATTTT. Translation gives CAWDGTGSDTQYF.

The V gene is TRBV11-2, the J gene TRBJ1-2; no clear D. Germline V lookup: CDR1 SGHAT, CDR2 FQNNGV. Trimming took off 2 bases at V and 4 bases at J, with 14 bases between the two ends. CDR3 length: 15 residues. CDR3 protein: CASSLLITDIYGYTF. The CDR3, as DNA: TGTGCCAGCAGCTTATTGATTACAGATATCTATGGCTACACCTTC.

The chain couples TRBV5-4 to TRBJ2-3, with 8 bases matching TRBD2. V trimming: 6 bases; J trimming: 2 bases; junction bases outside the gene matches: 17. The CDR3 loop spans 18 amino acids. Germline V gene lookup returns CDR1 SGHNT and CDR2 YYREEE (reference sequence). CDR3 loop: CASTHTSGAGGFTDTQYF. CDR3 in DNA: TGTGCCAGCACCCATACGAGTGGGGCGGGGGGCTTCACAGATACGCAGTATTTT.

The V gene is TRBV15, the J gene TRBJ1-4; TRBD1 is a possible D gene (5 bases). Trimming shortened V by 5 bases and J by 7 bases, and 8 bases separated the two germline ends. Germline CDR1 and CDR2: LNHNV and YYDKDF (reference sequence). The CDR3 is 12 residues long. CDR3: CATSVRGEKLFF. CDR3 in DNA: TGTGCCACCAGCGTTAGGGGTGAAAAACTGTTTTTT.

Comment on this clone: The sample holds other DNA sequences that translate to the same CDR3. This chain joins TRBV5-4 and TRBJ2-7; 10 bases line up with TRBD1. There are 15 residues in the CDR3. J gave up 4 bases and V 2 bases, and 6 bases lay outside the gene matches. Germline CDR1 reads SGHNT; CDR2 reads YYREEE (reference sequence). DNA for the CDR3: TGTGCCAGCAGCTTTAGGGGACAGGGGAAGTACGAGCAGTACTTC. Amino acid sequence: CASSFRGQGKYEQYF.

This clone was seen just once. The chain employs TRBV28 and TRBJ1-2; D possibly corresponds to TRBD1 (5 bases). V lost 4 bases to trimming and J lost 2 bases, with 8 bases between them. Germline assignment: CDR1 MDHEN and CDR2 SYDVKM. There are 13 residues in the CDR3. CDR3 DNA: TGTGCCAGCAGTTGGGGGGAGAACTATGGCTACACCTTC. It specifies CASSWGENYGYTF.

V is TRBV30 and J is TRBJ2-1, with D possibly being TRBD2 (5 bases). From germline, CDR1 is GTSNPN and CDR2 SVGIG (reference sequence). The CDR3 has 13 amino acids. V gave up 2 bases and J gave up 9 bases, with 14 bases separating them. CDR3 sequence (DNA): TGTGCCTGGAGTCAGCGAACCAGCGGTGAGCAGTTCTTC. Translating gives CAWSQRTSGEQFF.

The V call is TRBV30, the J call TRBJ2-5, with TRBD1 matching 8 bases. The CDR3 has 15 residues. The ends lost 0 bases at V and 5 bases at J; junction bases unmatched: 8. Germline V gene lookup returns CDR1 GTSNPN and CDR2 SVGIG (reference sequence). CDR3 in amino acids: CAWSVLSGGAETQYF. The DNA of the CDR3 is TGTGCCTGGAGTGTGCTGTCAGGGGGCGCGGAGACCCAGTACTTC.

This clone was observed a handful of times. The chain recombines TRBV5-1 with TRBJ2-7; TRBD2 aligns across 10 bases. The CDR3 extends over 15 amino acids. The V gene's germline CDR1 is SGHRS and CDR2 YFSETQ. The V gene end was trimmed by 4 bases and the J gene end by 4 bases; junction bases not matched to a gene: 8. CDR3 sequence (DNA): TGCGCCAGCAGCCTAGGACTAGCGGATAATTACGAGCAGTACTTC. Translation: CASSLGLADNYEQYF.